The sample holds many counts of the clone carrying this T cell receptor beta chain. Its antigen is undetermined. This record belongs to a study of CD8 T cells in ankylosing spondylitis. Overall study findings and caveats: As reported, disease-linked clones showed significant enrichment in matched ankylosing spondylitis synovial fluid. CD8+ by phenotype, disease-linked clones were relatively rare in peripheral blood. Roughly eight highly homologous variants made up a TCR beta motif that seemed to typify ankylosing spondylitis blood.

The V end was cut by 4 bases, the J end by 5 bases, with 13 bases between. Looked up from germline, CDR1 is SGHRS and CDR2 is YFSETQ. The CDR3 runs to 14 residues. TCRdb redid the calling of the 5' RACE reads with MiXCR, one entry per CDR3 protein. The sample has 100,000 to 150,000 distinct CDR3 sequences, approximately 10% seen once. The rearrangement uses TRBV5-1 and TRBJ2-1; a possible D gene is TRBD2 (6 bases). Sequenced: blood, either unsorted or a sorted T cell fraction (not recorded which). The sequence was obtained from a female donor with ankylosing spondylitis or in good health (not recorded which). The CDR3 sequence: CASSTAGLNNEQFF. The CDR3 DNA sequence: TGCGCCAGCAGCACTGCGGGACTCAACAATGAGCAGTTCTTC.